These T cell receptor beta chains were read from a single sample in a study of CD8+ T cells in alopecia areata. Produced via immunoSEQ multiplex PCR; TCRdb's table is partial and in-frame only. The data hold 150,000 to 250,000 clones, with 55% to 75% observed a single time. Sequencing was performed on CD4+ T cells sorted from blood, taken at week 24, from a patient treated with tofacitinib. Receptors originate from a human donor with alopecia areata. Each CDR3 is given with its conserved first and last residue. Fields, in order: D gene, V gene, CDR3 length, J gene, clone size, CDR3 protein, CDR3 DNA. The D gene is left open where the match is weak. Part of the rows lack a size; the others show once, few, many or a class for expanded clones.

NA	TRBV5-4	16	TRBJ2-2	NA	CASSRIVTLDSGELFF	TGTGCCAGCAGCCGCATCGTAACCTTGGATTCCGGGGAGCTGTTTTTT
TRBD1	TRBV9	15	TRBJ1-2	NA	CASSSGTGKNPGYTF	TGTGCCAGCAGCAGCGGGACAGGGAAGAACCCTGGCTACACCTTC
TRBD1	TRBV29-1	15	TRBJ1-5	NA	CSVSLGQGPNQPQHF	TGCAGCGTTAGTCTGGGACAGGGGCCCAATCAGCCCCAGCATTTT
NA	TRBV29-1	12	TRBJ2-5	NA	CSVLIVGGTQYF	TGCAGCGTCCTAATCGTCGGTGGGACCCAGTACTTC
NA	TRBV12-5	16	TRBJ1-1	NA	CASGPGPGSLVTEAFF	TGTGCTAGTGGACCCGGGCCAGGATCTCTTGTCACTGAAGCTTTCTTT
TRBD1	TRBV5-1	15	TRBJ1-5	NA	CASSLEGTGNQPQHF	TGCGCCAGCAGCTTGGAGGGGACAGGGAATCAGCCCCAGCATTTT
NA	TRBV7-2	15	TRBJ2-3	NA	CASSPGTERGDTQYF	TGTGCCAGCAGCCCTGGGACAGAGCGGGGAGATACGCAGTATTTT
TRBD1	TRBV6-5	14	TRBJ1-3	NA	CASSGTGVGNTIYF	TGTGCCAGCTCTGGGACAGGGGTGGGAAACACCATATATTTT
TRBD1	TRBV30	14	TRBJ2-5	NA	CAWSTGTGVETQYF	TGTGCCTGGAGTACGGGGACAGGGGTGGAGACCCAGTACTTC
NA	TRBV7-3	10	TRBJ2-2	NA	CARSNGELFF	TGTGCCAGGAGTAACGGGGAGCTGTTTTTT
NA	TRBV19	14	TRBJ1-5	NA	CASSPILGGQPQHF	TGTGCCAGTAGTCCCATCCTTGGGGGTCAGCCCCAGCATTTT
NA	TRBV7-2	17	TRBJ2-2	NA	CASAQNLGGPRTGELFF	TGTGCCAGCGCCCAGAATTTGGGGGGGCCGAGAACCGGGGAGCTGTTTTTT
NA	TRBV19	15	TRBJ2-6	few	CASSTISSGANVLTF	TGTGCCAGTAGTACCATCAGCTCTGGGGCCAACGTCCTGACTTTC
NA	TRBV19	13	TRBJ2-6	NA	CASMHSGANVLTF	TGTGCCAGTATGCACTCTGGGGCCAACGTCCTGACTTTC
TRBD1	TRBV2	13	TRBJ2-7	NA	CASSRDSLNEQYF	TGTGCCAGCAGCCGGGACAGCCTTAACGAGCAGTACTTC
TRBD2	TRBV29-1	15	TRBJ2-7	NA	CSATLGLAGGFEQYF	TGCAGCGCTACATTAGGACTAGCGGGAGGGTTCGAGCAGTACTTC
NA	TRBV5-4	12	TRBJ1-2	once	CASSSDSYGYTF	TGTGCCAGCAGCTCCGACAGCTATGGCTACACCTTC
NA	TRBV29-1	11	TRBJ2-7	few	CSVVLTDEQYF	TGCAGCGTTGTGCTTACAGACGAGCAGTACTTC
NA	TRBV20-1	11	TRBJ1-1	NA	CSAKPYTEAFF	TGCAGTGCTAAGCCTTACACTGAAGCTTTCTTT
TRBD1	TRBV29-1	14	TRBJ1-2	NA	CSILGGDRGRGYTF	TGCAGCATTCTGGGAGGAGACAGGGGTCGTGGCTACACCTTC
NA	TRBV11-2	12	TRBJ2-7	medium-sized	CASSPLAQEQYF	TGTGCCAGCAGCCCTCTAGCCCAAGAGCAGTACTTC
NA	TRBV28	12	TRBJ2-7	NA	CASSLPGYEQYF	TGTGCCAGCAGCTTGCCCGGCTACGAGCAGTACTTC
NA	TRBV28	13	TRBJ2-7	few	CASRLTANYEQYF	TGTGCCAGCAGGCTGACTGCTAACTACGAGCAGTACTTC
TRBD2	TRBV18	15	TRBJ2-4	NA	CASSPVAGAGNIQYF	TGTGCCAGCTCACCAGTCGCGGGAGCAGGAAACATTCAGTACTTC
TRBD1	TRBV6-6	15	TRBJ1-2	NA	CASSPPGTGGYGYTF	TGTGCCAGCAGCCCCCCCGGGACAGGGGGCTATGGCTACACCTTC
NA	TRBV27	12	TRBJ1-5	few	CASSFPTGPQHF	TGTGCCAGCAGTTTCCCGACGGGGCCCCAGCATTTT
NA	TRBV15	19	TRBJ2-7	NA	CATSPRDRGLAGGSYEQYF	TGTGCCACCAGCCCCCGGGACAGGGGGCTAGCGGGAGGCTCCTACGAGCAGTACTTC
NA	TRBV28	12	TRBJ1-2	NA	CASSLINYGYTF	TGTGCCAGCAGTTTAATAAACTATGGCTACACCTTC
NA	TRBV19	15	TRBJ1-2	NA	CASSSQPTGFPRYTF	TGTGCCAGTAGTTCGCAGCCCACAGGGTTTCCACGCTACACCTTC
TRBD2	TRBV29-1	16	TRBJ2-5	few	CSAPLAGGPGEETQYF	TGCAGCGCACCACTAGCGGGGGGACCTGGAGAAGAGACCCAGTACTTC
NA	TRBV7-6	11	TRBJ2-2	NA	CASSLTGELFF	TGTGCCAGCAGCTTGACCGGGGAGCTGTTTTTT
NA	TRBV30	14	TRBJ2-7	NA	CAWTTGYNRDEQYF	TGTGCCTGGACGACGGGGTACAACAGGGACGAGCAGTACTTC
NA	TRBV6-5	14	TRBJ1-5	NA	CASRGTALDQPQHF	TGTGCCAGCAGAGGGACGGCCTTGGATCAGCCCCAGCATTTT
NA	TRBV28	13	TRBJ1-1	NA	CASSLRVDTEAFF	TGTGCCAGCAGTTTAAGGGTTGACACTGAAGCTTTCTTT
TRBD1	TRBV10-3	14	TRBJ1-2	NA	CAISEVRQGTGYTF	TGTGCCATCAGTGAGGTTAGACAGGGTACCGGCTACACCTTC
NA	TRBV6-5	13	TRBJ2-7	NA	CASRSPFSYEQYF	TGTGCCAGCAGGTCTCCCTTTTCGTACGAGCAGTACTTC
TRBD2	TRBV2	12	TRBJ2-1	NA	CASGRDGNEQFF	TGTGCCAGTGGGAGGGACGGGAATGAGCAGTTCTTC
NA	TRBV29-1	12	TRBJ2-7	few	CSVVGGAYEQYF	TGCAGCGTTGTAGGGGGGGCGTACGAGCAGTACTTC
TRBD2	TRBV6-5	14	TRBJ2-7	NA	CATQRESNSYEQYF	TGTGCCACCCAGCGGGAGTCGAACTCCTACGAGCAGTACTTC
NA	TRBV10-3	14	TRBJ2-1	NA	CATTPDNKYNEQFF	TGTGCCACCACCCCGGACAACAAGTACAATGAGCAGTTCTTC
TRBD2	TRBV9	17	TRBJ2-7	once	CAEIITSGRAKSSEQYF	TGTGCCGAGATTATTACTAGCGGGAGGGCCAAGTCCTCCGAGCAGTACTTC
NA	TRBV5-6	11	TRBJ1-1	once	CASSWDTEAFF	TGTGCCAGCAGCTGGGACACTGAAGCTTTCTTT
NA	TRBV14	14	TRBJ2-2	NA	CASSPLVDTGELFF	TGTGCCAGCAGCCCCCTGGTCGACACCGGGGAGCTGTTTTTT
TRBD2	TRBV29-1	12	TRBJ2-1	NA	CSEQLAANEQFF	TGCAGCGAGCAACTAGCGGCCAATGAGCAGTTCTTC
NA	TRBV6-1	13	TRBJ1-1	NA	CASSAGVNTEAFF	TGTGCCAGCAGTGCAGGGGTGAACACTGAAGCTTTCTTT
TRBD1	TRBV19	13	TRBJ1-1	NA	CASAMDRDTEAFF	TGTGCCAGTGCAATGGACAGGGACACTGAAGCTTTCTTT
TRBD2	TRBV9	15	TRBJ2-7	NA	CASSVASGRDYEQYF	TGTGCCAGCAGCGTAGCGAGCGGGAGGGACTACGAGCAGTACTTC
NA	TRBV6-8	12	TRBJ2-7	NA	CASRDFRYEQYF	TGTGCCAGCAGGGACTTCCGCTACGAGCAGTACTTC
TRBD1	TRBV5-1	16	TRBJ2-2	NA	CASSINTGQGSGELFF	TGCGCCAGCAGCATCAATACGGGACAGGGATCCGGGGAGCTGTTTTTT
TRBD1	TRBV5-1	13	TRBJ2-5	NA	CASSREDRETQYF	TGCGCCAGCAGCCGAGAGGACAGGGAGACCCAGTACTTC
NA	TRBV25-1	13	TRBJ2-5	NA	CASSAGSRETQYF	TGTGCCAGCAGCGCGGGCTCCCGAGAGACCCAGTACTTC
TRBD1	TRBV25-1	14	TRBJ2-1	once	CASRGTGYYNEQFF	TGTGCCAGCAGGGGGACAGGGTATTACAATGAGCAGTTCTTC
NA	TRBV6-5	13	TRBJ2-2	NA	CASSFTGTGELFF	TGTGCCAGCAGTTTTACAGGGACCGGGGAGCTGTTTTTT
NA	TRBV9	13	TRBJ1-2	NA	CASSVVQGHGYTF	TGTGCCAGCAGCGTAGTACAGGGACATGGCTACACCTTC
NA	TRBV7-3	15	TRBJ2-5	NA	CASSLKGSGQETQYF	TGTGCCAGCAGCTTAAAGGGTAGCGGACAAGAGACCCAGTACTTC
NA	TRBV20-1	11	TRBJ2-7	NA	CSAGRENEQYF	TGCAGTGCTGGCAGGGAAAACGAGCAGTACTTC
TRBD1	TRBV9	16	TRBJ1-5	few	CASSTGDRDSNQPQHF	TGTGCCAGCAGCACTGGGGACAGAGATAGCAATCAGCCCCAGCATTTT
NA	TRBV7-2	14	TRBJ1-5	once	CASSLAGGNQPQHF	TGTGCCAGCAGCTTAGCAGGGGGCAATCAGCCCCAGCATTTT
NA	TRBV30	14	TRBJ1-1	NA	CAWRYRRMNTEAFF	TGTGCCTGGAGGTACAGAAGAATGAACACTGAAGCTTTCTTT